The 26 T cell receptor beta chains below come from one sample, sequenced in a study of cytomegalovirus exposure and HLA in healthy donors. Use of 60 Vbeta and 13 Jbeta primers characterized the PCR. Repertoires were generated with immunoSEQ multiplex PCR, while TCRdb's copy carries only in-frame clones and drops some. This sample carries more than 90,000 clones, approximately 70% of them seen once, and the ten largest clones take about 9%. Material: PBMCs. The receptors were gathered from a man younger than 40 in good health and CMV-seropositive.

The rearrangement links TRBV5-1 to TRBJ1-2; D gene uncertain. CDR1 and CDR2 (germline): SGHRS, YFSETQ. V lost 5 bases to trimming and J lost 0 bases, with 8 bases between them. CDR3 length: 13 residues. In nucleotides, the CDR3 is TGCGCCAGCAGTCTCAGGTCTAACTATGGCTACACCTTC. Amino acids: CASSLRSNYGYTF.

The chain is built from TRBV5-1 and TRBJ2-5; D perhaps matches TRBD2 (5 bases). The CDR3 has 15 amino acids. V shed 1 base and J shed 3 bases, with 13 bases lying between them. Germline V CDR1 and CDR2: SGHRS, YFSETQ. CDR3 DNA: TGCGCCAGCAGCTTGAATCTAGCCATGAAAGAGACCCAGTACTTC. Translation gives CASSLNLAMKETQYF.

V usage is TRBV9 and J usage is TRBJ2-3; D is perhaps TRBD1 (5 bases). Trimming left V 3 bases short and J 1 base short, with 15 bases between. Per the germline V gene, CDR1 is SGDLS and CDR2 is YYNGEE. The CDR3 is made up of 16 amino acids. The CDR3 loop is CASSGQTGPGTDTQYF. CDR3 in DNA: TGTGCCAGCAGCGGACAGACCGGCCCTGGCACAGATACGCAGTATTTT.

The chain is built from TRBV18 and TRBJ2-7; D is ambiguous. The CDR3 is 15 residues long. V dropped 5 bases and J dropped 5 bases, with 19 bases sitting between them. CDR1 and CDR2 from the germline V gene are KGHSH and LQKENI. The CDR3 nucleotides read TGTGCCAGCTCAGGGCCCGGCCTGGTGGGTGACGAGCAGTACGTC. Its translation: CASSGPGLVGDEQYV.

This clone was observed a few times. CDR3 in DNA: TGTGCCAGCAAGGGACCCGTGTACAGGGGACGGTGGATGAACACTGAAGCTTTCTTT. Amino acids: CASKGPVYRGRWMNTEAFF. V gene TRBV5-6 combines with J gene TRBJ1-1, with 7 bases fitting TRBD1. Germline CDR1 is SGHDT and CDR2 is YYEEEE. This CDR3 is 19 amino acids long. V was pared by 6 bases and J by 0 bases, with 20 bases of the junction left unmatched.

This clone showed up just once. J is TRBJ1-5 and V is TRBV18; maybe TRBD1 (5 bases). Germline V lookup: CDR1 KGHSH, CDR2 LQKENI. Trimming removed 8 bases from V and 1 base from J, with 24 bases in between. The CDR3 has 18 amino acids. The CDR3 DNA is TGTGCCAGCCCTTCCGGGGGAGGTTTAGGAAAGAGCAATCAGCCCCAGCATTTT. As protein: CASPSGGGLGKSNQPQHF.

The count of this clone is one. J is TRBJ1-1 and V is TRBV7-9, with 9 bases matching TRBD1. The CDR3 extends over 16 amino acids. The J segment lost 0 bases and the V segment lost 3 bases, leaving 5 bases of the junction unmatched. The V gene's germline CDR1 is SEHNR and CDR2 FQNEAQ (reference sequence). Written as DNA, the CDR3 is TGTGCCAGCAGCTTGACAGGGGGTTTTATGAACACTGAAGCTTTCTTT. Translated: CASSLTGGFMNTEAFF.

This clone has more than one count but fewer than ten. V and J are TRBV10-1 and TRBJ2-7, with 11 bases fitting TRBD1. The CDR3 contains 14 residues. Losses at the gene ends were 4 bases for V and 3 bases for J; bases not matched to a gene: 2. Per germline, CDR1 WNHNN and CDR2 SYGVQD (reference sequence). The CDR3: CASSAGTGGYEQYF. DNA of the CDR3: TGCGCCAGCAGTGCCGGGACAGGGGGCTACGAGCAGTACTTC.

The chain employs TRBV5-1 and TRBJ2-5; 14 nucleotides line up with TRBD2. V lost 7 bases and J lost 5; bases outside the gene matches: 19. This CDR3 is built from 19 residues. The germline V gene has CDR1 SGHRS and CDR2 YFSETQ. For the CDR3, the DNA is TGCGCCAGCCAGAGACGGACTAGCGGGAGGAGTAGTTTATCCGAGACCCAGTACTTC. It yields the protein CASQRRTSGRSSLSETQYF.

This clone was observed a few times. In the same sample, other DNA sequences code for this CDR3. This chain connects TRBV5-1 to TRBJ2-3, with D perhaps TRBD2 (5 bases). The V gene lost 6 bases and the J gene lost 0 bases, with 11 bases spanning the gap. CDR3 length equals 14 residues. Germline-derived CDR1 and CDR2 are SGHRS and YFSETQ. The DNA of the CDR3 is TGCGCCAGCACCCCCGGCGGGAGCACAGATACGCAGTATTTT. Residues: CASTPGGSTDTQYF. Looking up the rest from reference TRBV5-1 and TRBJ2-3 gives the full variable domain: KAGVTQTPRYLIKTRGQQVTLSCSPISGHRSVSWYQQTPGQGLQFLFEYFSETQRNKGNFPGRFSGRQFSNSRSEMNVSTLELGDSALYLCASTPGGSTDTQYFGPGTRLTVL.

CDR3: CASSPTSGGYNEQFF. The CDR3 nucleotides read TGCGCCAGCAGCCCGACTAGCGGGGGGTACAATGAGCAGTTCTTC. This sequence joins TRBV5-1 and TRBJ2-1; TRBD2 matches at 13 bases. The CDR3 extends over 15 amino acids. CDR1 SGHRS and CDR2 YFSETQ come from the germline V gene. V shed 4 bases, J shed 4 bases, and the junction held 2 bases outside the gene matches.

The rearrangement uses TRBV20-1 and TRBJ1-2, with D possibly matching TRBD1 (5 bases). Germline CDR1 and CDR2: DFQATT and SNEGSKA (reference sequence). The ends were cut back, 1 base at V and 8 bases at J, with 8 bases in the middle. The CDR3 is 11 residues long. The CDR3 coding sequence is TGCAGTGCTAGAGCAGGGTACGGCTACACCTTC. This codes for CSARAGYGYTF.

This clone has only a few counts. The chain employs TRBV4-1 and TRBJ2-2; 11 positions agree with TRBD2. The CDR3 is made up of 17 amino acids. With V trimmed by 2 bases and J by 3 bases, 5 bases remained unmatched. Germline assignment: CDR1 MGHRA and CDR2 YSYEKL. The CDR3 here is CASSQRGLAEDTGELFF. DNA for the CDR3: TGCGCCAGCAGCCAAAGGGGACTAGCGGAAGACACCGGGGAGCTGTTTTTT.

The chain couples TRBV18 to TRBJ1-2, with a tentative D call TRBD1 (5 bases). The germline V gene encodes CDR1 KGHSH and CDR2 LQKENI. The CDR3 runs 13 residues. The V end lost 4 bases, the J end lost 3 bases, and 9 bases lay between the germline ends. The CDR3 sequence: CASSQGKDYGYTF. The CDR3 nucleotides read TGTGCCAGCTCACAGGGGAAAGACTATGGCTACACCTTC.

The genes are TRBV4-1 and TRBJ1-5; D possibly corresponds to TRBD1 (5 bases). CDR1 and CDR2 (germline): MGHRA, YSYEKL. The CDR3 loop spans 14 amino acids. Trimming took 5 bases from V and 4 from J, leaving 12 bases between them. DNA of the CDR3: TGCGCCAGCAGCTCGTCGGGGGGGAATCAGCCCCAGCATTTT. Translation gives CASSSSGGNQPQHF.

This clone was counted only a few times. The rearrangement joins TRBV5-4 to TRBJ1-1, with 10 bases lining up with TRBD1. V lost 5 bases and J lost 7; bases outside the gene matches: 8. CDR3 length: 14 residues. Germline CDR1 reads SGHNT; CDR2 reads YYREEE (reference sequence). The chain's CDR3 is CASSTFGTGDEAFF. CDR3 DNA sequence: TGTGCCAGCAGTACATTCGGGACAGGGGATGAAGCTTTCTTT.

This clone came up a few times. The chain recombines TRBV7-2 with TRBJ2-2, with D perhaps TRBD2 (7 bases). V was trimmed by 5 bases and J by 3 bases, leaving 16 bases between them. CDR1 and CDR2 (germline): SGHTA, FQGNSA. The CDR3 covers 16 residues. CDR3 sequence: CASSVNGGRDTGELFF. In DNA form, the CDR3 reads TGTGCCAGCAGCGTCAACGGGGGGCGGGACACCGGGGAGCTGTTTTTT.

V usage is TRBV19 and J usage is TRBJ1-2, with 10 bases that match TRBD1. Germline V gene lookup returns CDR1 LNHDA and CDR2 SQIVND (reference sequence). V gave up 10 bases and J gave up 7 bases; unmatched junction bases: 12. The CDR3 extends over 14 amino acids. The CDR3 region has the DNA TGTGCCATTCCCACCGGGACAGGGGAGAGTGGCTACACCTTC. Translated, it gives CAIPTGTGESGYTF.

The chain couples TRBV4-1 to TRBJ1-2; D call uncertain. Trimming shortened V by 1 base and J by 1 base, and 10 bases separated the two germline ends. CDR1 and CDR2 from the germline V gene are MGHRA and YSYEKL. CDR3 length: 15 residues. CDR3 region: CASSQGQAFNYGYTF. For the CDR3, the DNA is TGCGCCAGCAGCCAAGGCCAGGCCTTTAACTATGGCTACACCTTC.

This clone was observed a single time. The gene calls are TRBV5-4 and TRBJ1-1, with TRBD1 matching 8 bases. Germline CDR1 is SGHNT and CDR2 is YYREEE (reference sequence). CDR3 length: 15 amino acids. J gave up 1 base and V 7 bases, and 9 bases lay outside the gene matches. The CDR3 bases are TGTGCCAGCCGCCTTACCGGGACAGGGAACACTGAAGCTTTCTTT. Translation: CASRLTGTGNTEAFF.

This clone has more than one count but fewer than ten. The chain has TRBV6-5 and TRBJ2-7; no clear D. This CDR3 is built from 14 residues. Germline assignment: CDR1 MNHEY and CDR2 SVGAGI. Trimming pared 6 bases from V and 2 bases from J, leaving 14 bases between. As DNA, the CDR3 is TGTGCCAGCAGCCCCGGTGGAGCGCCCTACGAGCAGTACGTC. Translation: CASSPGGAPYEQYV.

The chain joins TRBV19 to TRBJ1-2; no clear D. This CDR3 has 12 residues. The germline V and J ends were trimmed by 5 bases and 5 bases, with 9 bases remaining between them. Germline V gene lookup returns CDR1 LNHDA and CDR2 SQIVND (reference sequence). For the CDR3, the DNA is TGTGCCAGTAGTCCCGGGAATTATGGCTACACCTTC. This gives the protein CASSPGNYGYTF.

The chain employs TRBV11-2 and TRBJ1-3; a weak D match, TRBD1 (6 bases). Looked up from germline, CDR1 is SGHAT and CDR2 is FQNNGV. CDR3 length: 16 amino acids. Trimming shortened V by 2 bases and J by 4 bases, and 15 bases separated the two germline ends. The CDR3 here is CASSLSPDRQGNTIYF. CDR3 in DNA: TGTGCCAGCAGCTTAAGCCCAGACAGGCAAGGAAACACCATATATTTT.

The chain uses TRBV25-1 and TRBJ2-1; D is uncertain. This CDR3 is built from 12 residues. V shed 4 bases and J shed 5 bases, with 6 bases lying between them. CDR1 is MGHDK and CDR2 is SYGVNS in the germline V gene. The CDR3 DNA is TGTGCCAGCAGTGGCGAGAACAATGAGCAGTTCTTC. Its translation: CASSGENNEQFF.

In its sample, this clone was seen once. The chain carries TRBV19 and TRBJ1-3; perhaps TRBD1 as D (5 bases). Germline V gene lookup returns CDR1 LNHDA and CDR2 SQIVND (reference sequence). The germline V and J ends were trimmed by 3 bases and 0 bases, with 18 bases remaining between them. CDR3 length equals 18 residues. DNA of the CDR3: TGTGCCAGTAGTATTCCCCTCGGGGGGTCGAGCTCTGGAAACACCATATATTTT. The encoded protein is CASSIPLGGSSSGNTIYF.

This sequence joins TRBV5-5 and TRBJ2-7; the D gene is possibly TRBD2 (5 bases). CDR3 length: 17 residues. CDR1 and CDR2 (germline): SGHKS, YYEKEE (reference sequence). The germline V and J ends were trimmed by 0 bases and 3 bases, with 19 bases remaining between them. The CDR3 is CASSLAVGRVARYEQYF. The DNA of the CDR3 is TGTGCCAGCAGCTTGGCCGTAGGGAGAGTAGCCCGCTACGAGCAGTACTTC.